Included here is one T cell receptor (beta chain) sequence, with context. It lacks a known antigen. No base quality values were provided; no much bigger clone lies one nucleotide off. The record originates from a study of blood T cell repertoires in COVID-19 (dated by TCRdb to 2020 to 2021). Some background on the complete study: Samples covering the acute and convalescent phases of COVID-19 were provided by collaborators in the United States, Italy and Spain. The material from the prospective study consisted of cDNA or gDNA derived from T cells, B-cell-depleted T cells, or PBMCs. Subjects who had been exposed to COVID-19, were actively infected with it, or had recovered from it provided the deeply sampled blood TCRbeta repertoires that made up the dataset. The repertoires were released in a freely available public database meant as a resource for research on the immune response to SARS-CoV-2. Samples came from the ongoing ImmuneRACE study (first 160 participants) plus 1,254 subjects from 6 global collaborators. The sample metadata nearly always contained a de-identified subject ID, COVID-19 status, age in years and sex. Where HLA class I and class II types were available, the types were taken from metadata supplied by the sample provider, not from assay-based typing. The investigation overall reported the following: The quantity of clinical and demographic metadata differed by source and by participant and was supplied without curation.

The immunoSEQ Assay, a bias-controlled multiplex PCR, was used to amplify TCRbeta CDR3 regions from genomic DNA. The source study handled its data this way. Nucleated cell counts per sample were estimated from amplification of reference gene primers within the assay. Sequence reads were collapsed and filtered to measure the absolute abundance of every unique TCRbeta CDR3 rearrangement. For each sample, productive Simpson clonality was calculated as the square root of Simpson's diversity index across productive rearrangements. TCRdb obtained this table from immuneACCESS and retained in-frame rearrangements with V and J assigned. These tables miss some clones; where compared with another copy, unresolved V genes account for less than half of the shortfall, and the remainder is unexplained. V, J and clone size are those of that table, while D and trimming were read from the DNA. A total of around 80,000 clones appear in this sample, roughly 82% of them only once. The ten most abundant clones make up roughly 20% of the sample.

Whole blood was collected in K2EDTA tubes by collaborating institutions according to the institutions' own protocols. Collaborator samples were shipped for TCRbeta analysis as frozen whole blood, isolated PBMCs, or DNA extracted from either sample type. The clonotype comes from a woman over 75 with active or convalescent COVID-19. Sequences were obtained from peripheral blood.

In nucleotides, the sequence is TGTGCCAGCAGTTTGGAGTTCGGCTTGAACACTGAAGCTTTCTTT. This gives the protein CASSLEFGLNTEAFF. Recombination connected TRBV28 to TRBJ1-1; the D gene is not confidently resolved. The CDR3 numbers 15 residues from cysteine through phenylalanine. Just CDR3 DNA is preserved here, 45 bases in frame from base 1. V sheds 3 bases and J sheds 0 bases, leaving 11 bases between their ends. In the germline V gene, CDR1 corresponds to MDHEN and CDR2 to SYDVKM.